This TCR beta chain was sequenced in a study of human T cells and chemical hapten exposure. Notes on the study in general: Sensitizing with DPC caused no change in TCRs above 1 in 1000 frequency. Expanded TCRs grouped into significantly more large CDR3 similarity clusters than controls produced.

MiXCR, applied by TCRdb to the RACE reads, yields one record per CDR3 protein. Of 65,000 to 95,000 distinct CDR3 sequences listed, 5% to 8.5% are singletons. This clonotype appeared many times. Antigen unknown. As for time point: patch test 2, 6 weeks after DPC sensitization. The treatment: therapeutic diphenylcyclopropenone sensitization with weekly scalp DPC. Blood sampling preceded each patch test application. The receptor was isolated from a woman in her twenties or thirties with alopecia areata. Some clones in this sample may be carry-over from other donors' samples. Sequenced material: whole blood, taken in connection with sensitization to the hapten diphenylcyclopropenone (DPC).

The CDR3 nucleotides are TGTGCCAGCAGTTTAGGGCTAGCGGGGGAGCAGTTCTTC. The encoded protein is CASSLGLAGEQFF. This rearrangement joins TRBV12-3 or TRBV12-4 to TRBJ2-1, with 9 bases identical to TRBD2. This CDR3 region has 13 residues. With V trimmed by 1 base and J by 10 bases, 2 bases remained unmatched.